The 2 T cell receptor beta chains given below trace back to one sample, sequenced in a study of cytomegalovirus exposure and HLA in healthy donors. The primer mix had 60 Vbeta and 13 Jbeta primers. The repertoire was sequenced with immunoSEQ multiplex PCR; TCRdb's copy has only in-frame clones and lacks some. Of roughly 230,000 clones in the sample, around 80% were seen once. Sequenced material: PBMCs. These receptors came from a boy between 5 and 17 years old in good health and CMV-seronegative.

The V call is TRBV4-1, the J call TRBJ2-2; 9 bases fit TRBD1. V was clipped by 5 bases and J by 3 bases; unmatched bases: 4. Per germline, CDR1 MGHRA and CDR2 YSYEKL. This CDR3 is 15 amino acids long. CDR3 DNA sequence: TGCGCCAGCAGCACAGGACAGGGGCACACCGGGGAGCTGTTTTTT. It is translated as CASSTGQGHTGELFF.

The V call is TRBV7-2, the J call TRBJ1-1; tentatively, D is TRBD1 (5 bases). V lost 4 bases and J lost 5, with 11 bases in between. CDR1 is SGHTA, CDR2 FQGNSA, per germline. The CDR3 is 13 amino acids. The CDR3 DNA reads as TGTGCCAGCAGCTCTCAGGGCAGTACTGAAGCTTTCTTT. Residues: CASSSQGSTEAFF.